The 7 T cell receptor beta chains below were found in one sample sequenced in a study of post-analysis software for immune sequencing data (dated by TCRdb to the mid-2010s). Broader findings and caveats from the paper: Significantly higher frequencies in patients than in controls were found for several TRBV segments, including TRBV5-6, TRBV5-1 and TRBV20-1.

These TCRs are of unknown antigen specificity. The method was PCR. Sequenced using an Illumina HiSeq 2500. Unique molecular identifiers were incorporated into TCR beta cDNA libraries to reduce PCR and sequencing biases. TCRdb's own reprocessing of the public reads used fastp at Q25 and MiXCR and kept productive beta chains. Identical CDR3 proteins give one entry, which carries the most common genes and DNA. In this sample the table shows 750,000 to 950,000 distinct CDR3 sequences, roughly 50% of which occur a single time. About 4.5% of the sample is held by the ten biggest clonotypes. The sequencing input was blood. The source of these receptors is a girl between 10 and 17 years old with multiple sclerosis.

The J gene is TRBJ2-1, the V gene TRBV11-2, with 7 bases fitting TRBD1. The CDR3 spans 16 residues. V lost 4 bases and J lost 2; bases outside the gene matches: 8. In germline, CDR1 is SGHAT, CDR2 FQNNGV. The CDR3 is CASSSKRTGPYNEQFF. The DNA of the CDR3 is TGTGCCAGCAGCTCAAAAAGGACAGGCCCCTACAATGAGCAGTTCTTC.

This clonotype was observed a few times. The V call is TRBV6-6, the J call TRBJ1-2, with no clear D. The CDR3 is 12 amino acids. Germline CDR1 and CDR2: MNHNY and SVGAGI (reference sequence). The germline V and J ends were trimmed by 2 bases and 5 bases, with 6 bases remaining between them. DNA of the CDR3: TGTGCCAGCAGTTACCGGCCTTATGGCTACACCTTC. Its protein product is CASSYRPYGYTF.

This chain uses TRBV27 with TRBJ2-7; D not resolved. This CDR3 is 13 amino acids long. V lost 4 bases to trimming and J lost 5 bases, with 12 bases between them. Germline values: CDR1 MNHEY, CDR2 SMNVEV (reference sequence). The CDR3 DNA follows: TGTGCCAGCAGTTCGGGTCTCGTCGACGAGCAGTACTTC. The encoded protein is CASSSGLVDEQYF.

V is TRBV30 and J is TRBJ2-5; D remains ambiguous. V lost 3 bases, J lost 0 bases, and 8 bases lay in between. The CDR3 has 13 amino acids. CDR1 and CDR2 from the germline V gene are GTSNPN and SVGIG (reference sequence). This chain's CDR3 is CAWRYLYQETQYF. For the CDR3, the DNA is TGTGCCTGGAGATACCTGTACCAAGAGACCCAGTACTTC.

In this sample, this clonotype turned up a few times. The CDR3 DNA sequence: TGTGCCAGCAGCTTAAACGGGTGGAATGAGCAGTTCTTC. Translated: CASSLNGWNEQFF. The rearrangement uses TRBV7-3 and TRBJ2-1; D not certain. The CDR3 totals 13 residues. Trimming took 1 base from V and 7 from J, leaving 8 bases between them. CDR1 is SGHTA, CDR2 FQGTGA, per germline.

CDR3 DNA sequence: TGTGCCAGCCGGATAAGATCTGGGGCCAACGTCCTGACTTTC. Translated, it gives CASRIRSGANVLTF. The chain employs TRBV7-9 and TRBJ2-6, with D unclear. The CDR3 contains 14 residues. The germline CDR1 and CDR2 sequences are SEHNR and FQNEAQ (reference sequence). V dropped 8 bases and J dropped 1 base, with 9 bases sitting between them.

This clonotype was picked up a small number of times. CDR3 nucleotide sequence: TGTGCCAGCAGCGGGGCAAGGGTGATGCACGAGCAGTACTTC. Its protein product is CASSGARVMHEQYF. The chain joins TRBV27 to TRBJ2-5; D could derive from TRBD1 or TRBD2 (5 bases each). With the DNA end fitting TRBJ2-7 better, the J assignment may be wrong. The CDR3 loop spans 14 amino acids. Germline V CDR1 and CDR2: MNHEY, SMNVEV (reference sequence).